The 10 T cell receptor beta chains listed next were all sequenced from one sample in a study of Ad26.COV2.S vaccination and SARS-CoV-2 variants (dated by TCRdb to the early 2020s). The library was built by means of the immunoSEQ multiplex PCR assay. TCRdb re-hosts the immuneACCESS table, in-frame sequences only. Its copies lack some clones; in the studies checked, an unresolved V gene accounts for under half of them, and the cause for the rest is not known. The sample table records under 550,000 clones; approximately 90% of these occur just once. The biggest ten clones account for more than 10% of the sample. In light of the paper, this sample's treatment or condition label describes: roughly 19 received Ad26.COV2.S at low or high dose, single or two shots; 5 received placebo; per-sample allocation not given. For vaccine and placebo recipients, the sequenced repertoires came from samples collected on day 63 after the first injection.

Sequenced here: peripheral blood, sampled in a trial of Ad26.COV2.S vaccine versus placebo. The receptors shown here come from a person aged 18 to 59 who received the Ad26.COV2.S COVID-19 vaccine or a placebo.

CDR3 amino acids: CASSPQGGISTDTQYF. In DNA, the CDR3 is TGTGCCAGCAGCCCCCAGGGGGGGATCTCCACCGATACGCAGTATTTT. The chain couples TRBV5-5 to TRBJ2-3; D is tentatively TRBD1 or TRBD2 (7 bases each). The ends were cut back, 4 bases at V and 6 bases at J, with 21 bases in the middle. Germline CDR1 SGHKS, CDR2 YYEKEE (reference sequence). This CDR3 comprises 16 residues.

The chain uses TRBV28 and TRBJ1-2; the match to TRBD1 covers 8 bases. V was clipped by 5 bases and J by 5 bases; unmatched bases: 16. Germline loops: CDR1 MDHEN, CDR2 SYDVKM. The CDR3 sequence is 17 residues long. CDR3 amino acids: CASSTPGQGRAFYGYTF. The CDR3 DNA follows: TGTGCCAGCAGTACCCCTGGACAGGGCCGGGCTTTTTATGGCTACACCTTC.

The genes are TRBV7-8 and TRBJ2-7; 8 bases are a match to TRBD2. The germline gives CDR1 SGHVS, CDR2 FQNEAQ. CDR3 size: 13 residues. The junction had 0 bases not matched to a gene; V was cut back by 5 bases and J by 0 bases. The CDR3 nucleotides are TGTGCCAGCAGCCGGGAGGGCTCCTACGAGCAGTACTTC. Protein product: CASSREGSYEQYF.

This clone came up a few times. The chain carries TRBV9 and TRBJ1-2; D not resolved. CDR1 and CDR2 from the germline V gene are SGDLS and YYNGEE. CDR3 length: 14 residues. The V end lost 3 bases, the J end lost 7 bases, and 16 bases lay between the germline ends. As DNA, the CDR3 is TGTGCCAGCAGCGAGAGAGGTCGTGAGGCTGGCTACACCTTC. It codes for CASSERGREAGYTF.

The chain links TRBV29-1 to TRBJ1-1; D gene unclear. The V gene lost 6 bases and the J gene lost 3 bases, with 8 bases spanning the gap. The CDR3 totals 11 residues. Germline CDR1 and CDR2: SQVTM and ANQGSEA. CDR3 bases: TGCAGCGTCTTTGAGTACACTGAAGCTTTCTTT. This translates into CSVFEYTEAFF.

As to this clone: The sample holds other DNA sequences that translate to the same CDR3. The J gene is TRBJ2-7, the V gene TRBV7-9; 9 nucleotides line up with TRBD2. From germline, CDR1 is SEHNR and CDR2 FQNEAQ (reference sequence). This CDR3 comprises 17 residues. Trimming at V came to 1 base and at J to 5 bases, leaving 12 bases not matched to a gene. The chain's CDR3 is CASSLEGASGILHEQYF. Here the CDR3 DNA reads TGTGCCAGCAGCTTAGAGGGGGCTAGCGGGATCCTCCACGAGCAGTACTTC.

In this sample, this clone turned up once. The gene calls are TRBV7-9 and TRBJ1-5, with D uncertain. Germline CDR1 reads SEHNR; CDR2 reads FQNEAQ (reference sequence). V was shortened by 1 base and J by 1 base, with 5 bases between the two germline ends. The CDR3 length is 14 residues. The CDR3, as DNA: TGTGCCAGCAGCTTAGGTCCAAGCAATCAGCCCCAGCATTTT. As protein: CASSLGPSNQPQHF.

The chain has TRBV15 and TRBJ2-1, with a weak D call TRBD1 (5 bases). This CDR3 region has 15 residues. Germline CDR1 reads LNHNV; CDR2 reads YYDKDF (reference sequence). V was shortened by 6 bases and J by 7 bases, with 19 bases between the two germline ends. The CDR3 loop is CATSREASTGNEQFF. CDR3 bases: TGTGCCACCAGTCGAGAAGCCTCCACAGGAAATGAGCAGTTCTTC.

V gene TRBV2 combines with J gene TRBJ2-7; D is perhaps TRBD1 or TRBD2 (5 bases each). The CDR3 is made up of 12 amino acids. Germline CDR1 is SNHLY and CDR2 is FYNNEI. V was pared by 7 bases and J by 5 bases, with 12 bases between. Written as DNA, the CDR3 is TGTGCCAGCACCAGGGACGGAAACGAGCAGTACTTC. Its protein product is CASTRDGNEQYF.

The chain couples TRBV30 to TRBJ1-5; the match to TRBD1 covers 7 bases. Germline V lookup: CDR1 GTSNPN, CDR2 SVGIG (reference sequence). V lost 1 base to trimming and J lost 5 bases; unmatched junction nucleotides: 5. The CDR3 sequence is 14 residues long. CDR3 residues: CAWSAAQGDQPQHF. The DNA of the CDR3 is TGTGCCTGGAGTGCGGCGCAGGGGGATCAGCCCCAGCATTTT.